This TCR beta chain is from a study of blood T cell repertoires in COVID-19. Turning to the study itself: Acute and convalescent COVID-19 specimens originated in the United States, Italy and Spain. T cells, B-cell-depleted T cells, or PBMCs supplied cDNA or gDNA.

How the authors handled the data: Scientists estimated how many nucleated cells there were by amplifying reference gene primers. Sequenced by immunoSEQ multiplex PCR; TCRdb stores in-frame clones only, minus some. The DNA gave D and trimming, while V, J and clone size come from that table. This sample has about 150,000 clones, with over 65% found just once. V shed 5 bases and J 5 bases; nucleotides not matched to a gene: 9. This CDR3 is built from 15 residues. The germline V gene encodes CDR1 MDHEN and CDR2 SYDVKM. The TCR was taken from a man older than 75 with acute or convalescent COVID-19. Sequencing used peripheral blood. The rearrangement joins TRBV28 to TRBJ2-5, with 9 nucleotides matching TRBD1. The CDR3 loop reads CASSLGTGSFETQYF. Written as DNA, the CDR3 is TGTGCCAGCAGTCTCGGGACAGGGAGTTTCGAGACCCAGTACTTC.